The 19 T cell receptor beta chains in this list originate from one sample, sequenced in a study of Tregs in tolerant kidney transplant recipients. Measured with immunoSEQ multiplex PCR; TCRdb has only the in-frame clones, and not every one. The repertoire consists of about 120,000 clones, with roughly 93% occurring once and the leading ten covering more than 0.5%. Sequencing used CD4+ T cells from blood. The receptor set was obtained from a human donor in good health.

The chain joins TRBV18 to TRBJ2-7; 11 nucleotides agree with TRBD1. Germline CDR1 KGHSH, CDR2 LQKENI. CDR3 length equals 15 residues. With V trimmed by 3 bases and J by 7 bases, 8 bases remained unmatched. CDR3 sequence: CASSPLGQGVGEQYF. For the CDR3, the DNA is TGTGCCAGCTCACCCTTGGGACAGGGGGTTGGGGAGCAGTACTTC. Drawing the rest from reference TRBV18 and TRBJ2-7, the complete variable domain is NAGVMQNPRHLVRRRGQEARLRCSPMKGHSHVYWYRQLPEEGLKFMVYLQKENIIDESGMPKERFSAEFPKEGPSILRIQQVVRGDSAAYFCASSPLGQGVGEQYFGPGTRLTVT.

In the case of this clone: One end of the junction fails to match germline, which may point to a read error. This chain links TRBV6-1 with TRBJ2-1; D is perhaps TRBD2 (6 bases). The germline V gene has CDR1 MNHNS and CDR2 SASEGT. The CDR3 runs to 14 residues. The CDR3 reads CASSARDSFNEQFF. The DNA for the CDR3 is TGTGCCAGCAGTGCGAGGGACTCCTTCAATGAGCAGTTCTTC.

In the case of this clone: Other DNA sequences within the sample encode an identical CDR3. The CDR3 DNA sequence: TGCGCCAGCAGCTTGACAGGGTCAAATGAAAAACTGTTTTTT. As protein: CASSLTGSNEKLFF. The rearrangement uses TRBV5-1 and TRBJ1-4, with a weak D call TRBD1 (6 bases). Between the trimmed V and J ends, which lost 1 base and 5 bases, there was a span of 9 bases. This CDR3 spans 14 amino acids. From germline, CDR1 is SGHRS and CDR2 YFSETQ.

This chain connects TRBV29-1 to TRBJ1-1, with 9 bases lining up with TRBD1. The CDR3 spans 16 residues. Looked up from germline, CDR1 is SQVTM and CDR2 is ANQGSEA. The ends lost 3 bases at V and 0 bases at J; junction bases unmatched: 8. CDR3 protein: CSVEGRTGAMNTEAFF. DNA for the CDR3: TGCAGCGTTGAGGGTAGGACAGGGGCCATGAACACTGAAGCTTTCTTT.

The chain joins TRBV5-5 to TRBJ2-1, with 9 positions matching TRBD1. This CDR3 comprises 19 residues. V lost 3 bases and J lost 5; bases outside the gene matches: 18. Germline V CDR1 and CDR2: SGHKS, YYEKEE (reference sequence). This chain's CDR3 is CASSSPDRGSRRAHNEQFF. CDR3 nucleotides: TGTGCCAGCAGCTCCCCGGACAGGGGCTCCCGAAGAGCCCACAATGAGCAGTTCTTC.

The DNA of the CDR3 is TGTGCCAGCAGCCTGACCGGGACAGCTGGAAACACCATATATTTT. It yields the protein CASSLTGTAGNTIYF. The rearrangement joins TRBV7-9 to TRBJ1-3; 7 nucleotides line up with TRBD1. The V segment lost 5 bases and the J segment 2 bases; nucleotides outside the gene matches: 6. Germline loops: CDR1 SEHNR, CDR2 FQNEAQ (reference sequence). This CDR3 comprises 15 residues.

This chain uses TRBV6-5 with TRBJ1-2; 9 nucleotides agree with TRBD1. The germline gives CDR1 MNHEY, CDR2 SVGAGI. J lost 3 bases, V lost 2 bases, and 4 bases had no gene match. The CDR3 totals 15 residues. The CDR3 DNA sequence: TGTGCCAGCAGTTACGGGGACAGGGAATACTATGGCTACACCTTC. Translated, it gives CASSYGDREYYGYTF.

This chain connects TRBV23-1 to TRBJ1-2, with 10 bases matching TRBD1. TRBV23-1 is labeled an ORF, and its function is uncertain. Trimming took 0 bases from V and 2 from J; bases not matched to a gene: 12. The length of the CDR3 is 19 residues. CDR3 nucleotide sequence: TGCGCCAGCAGTCAATCCCCGCTAAGACAGGGGGCGATGAACTATGGCTACACCTTC. It is translated as CASSQSPLRQGAMNYGYTF.

This chain joins TRBV4-2 and TRBJ1-1, with TRBD1 as a possible D gene (5 bases). The V gene lost 4 bases and the J gene lost 3 bases, with 18 bases spanning the gap. CDR3 length: 16 residues. Looked up from germline, CDR1 is LGHNA and CDR2 is YNFKEQ. The DNA for the CDR3 is TGTGCCAGCAGCCGCCACAGCAGGACAACAGACACTGAAGCTTTCTTT. Protein: CASSRHSRTTDTEAFF.

This chain links TRBV12-2 with TRBJ2-7; the DNA was not used to check the table's D call, TRBD1. TRBV12-2 has pseudogene status. This CDR3 region has 16 residues. The CDR3 DNA follows: TGTGCAAGTCGCTACCCCTCCGGGACAGGGACCTACGAGCAGTACTTC. Translating gives CASRYPSGTGTYEQYF.

This chain joins TRBV9 and TRBJ1-4; 10 bases are a match to TRBD1. The CDR3 length is 15 residues. V lost 3 bases to trimming and J lost 7 bases; unmatched junction nucleotides: 6. Germline V CDR1 and CDR2: SGDLS, YYNGEE. The CDR3 DNA follows: TGTGCCAGCAGCGGACCGGGACAGGGGATTGAAAAACTGTTTTTT. Residues: CASSGPGQGIEKLFF.

The V gene is TRBV5-8, the J gene TRBJ2-7; no clear D. Germline V gene lookup returns CDR1 SGHTS and CDR2 YDEGEE. CDR3 size: 12 residues. The V end was cut by 4 bases, the J end by 2 bases, with 7 bases between. The CDR3 bases are TGTGCCAGCAGCCGGTACCCCTACGAGCAGTACTTC. It specifies CASSRYPYEQYF.

The chain combines TRBV9 with TRBJ2-3; D gene unclear. The length of the CDR3 is 11 residues. V lost 4 bases, J lost 6 bases, and 6 bases lay in between. Germline assignment: CDR1 SGDLS and CDR2 YYNGEE. CDR3 in amino acids: CASSFSDTQYF. The CDR3 DNA reads as TGTGCCAGCAGCTTTAGTGATACGCAGTATTTT.

V gene TRBV9 combines with J gene TRBJ2-3; D possibly uses TRBD1 or TRBD2 (5 bases each). V lost 4 bases and J 8 bases, leaving 11 bases between the germline ends. CDR1 is SGDLS and CDR2 is YYNGEE in the germline V gene. The CDR3 spans 12 residues. The CDR3 sequence is CASSPPRGTQYF. CDR3 DNA: TGTGCCAGCAGCCCACCGAGGGGTACGCAGTATTTT.

This sequence joins TRBV5-4 and TRBJ2-1; D not resolved. The germline gives CDR1 SGHNT, CDR2 YYREEE (reference sequence). The CDR3 totals 14 residues. With 4 bases removed from V and 0 bases from J, the gap between germline ends came to 8 bases. CDR3 sequence reads: CASSPPGSYNEQFF. DNA of the CDR3: TGTGCCAGCAGCCCCCCGGGCTCCTACAATGAGCAGTTCTTC.

The chain is built from TRBV18 and TRBJ1-2; D is perhaps TRBD1 (5 bases). The V end was cut by 4 bases, the J end by 4 bases, with 13 bases between. The CDR3 runs 14 residues. Germline V gene lookup returns CDR1 KGHSH and CDR2 LQKENI. The chain's CDR3 is CASSQGRGVYGYTF. CDR3 in DNA: TGTGCCAGCTCACAGGGAAGGGGAGTCTATGGCTACACCTTC.

The V call is TRBV29-1, the J call TRBJ2-5, with D possibly being TRBD1 (5 bases). Germline V CDR1 and CDR2: SQVTM, ANQGSEA. The germline V and J ends were trimmed by 7 bases and 1 base, with 16 bases remaining between them. There are 14 residues in the CDR3. CDR3 sequence reads: CSAQGRVGQETQYF. The DNA of the CDR3 is TGCAGCGCCCAAGGCAGGGTTGGCCAAGAGACCCAGTACTTC.

The chain has TRBV4-1 and TRBJ1-4; D uncertain. Germline values: CDR1 MGHRA, CDR2 YSYEKL. The CDR3 has 15 amino acids. V shed 1 base and J shed 8 bases, with 14 bases lying between them. The CDR3 protein is CASSQVQSWGEKLFF. CDR3 bases: TGCGCCAGCAGCCAAGTCCAGTCTTGGGGAGAAAAACTGTTTTTT.

The chain has TRBV10-3 and TRBJ1-4; D call uncertain. The V and J ends lost 4 bases and 3 bases respectively, with 3 bases between them. There are 12 residues in the CDR3. Germline V gene lookup returns CDR1 ENHRY and CDR2 SYGVKD. The CDR3 is CAISVANEKLFF. The CDR3 nucleotides are TGTGCCATCAGTGTGGCTAATGAAAAACTGTTTTTT.